The TCR beta chain described here comes from a study of blood T cell repertoires in COVID-19. The method was immunoSEQ multiplex PCR; TCRdb's version includes in-frame clones alone and lacks a portion of them. This sample carries some 190,000 clones, 85% to 90% of them seen once, and the ten largest clones take around 25%. The CDR3 is 12 amino acids. The V gene lost 8 bases and the J gene lost 8 bases, with 12 bases spanning the gap. The V gene's germline CDR1 is MNHEY and CDR2 SVGAGI. This rearrangement joins TRBV6-5 to TRBJ1-4, with D perhaps TRBD1 (5 bases). This receptor was taken from a woman between 35 and 50 years old in a cohort exposed to, infected with or recovered from COVID-19 (not recorded which). The source material was PBMCs or T cells enriched from blood (not recorded which). The CDR3 spells CASGSTEEKLFF. Here the CDR3 DNA reads TGTGCCAGCGGATCGACAGAAGAAAAACTGTTTTTT.